The next 30 T cell receptor beta chains were all read from a single sample in a study of spatial heterogeneity in lung cancer. Specified time point: sample taken at primary tumor resection. TCRdb re-called the 5' RACE reads with MiXCR, one entry per CDR3 protein. The table shows 20,000 to 25,000 distinct CDR3 sequences, with 4.6% occurring only once. The sample here was PBMCs, taken at surgery. The receptors were gathered from a male donor with early-stage non-small cell lung cancer.

This clonotype was counted many times. The chain couples TRBV11-2 to TRBJ2-7, with TRBD2 matching 8 bases. V shed 4 bases and J 0 bases; nucleotides not matched to a gene: 5. The CDR3 length is 15 residues. The germline V gene encodes CDR1 SGHAT and CDR2 FQNNGV. The CDR3 sequence is CASSSLAGASYEQYF. CDR3 nucleotide sequence: TGTGCCAGCAGCTCGCTAGCGGGTGCCTCCTACGAGCAGTACTTC.

This clonotype was seen repeatedly, ten times or more. The chain has TRBV28 and TRBJ2-7; D might be TRBD2 (7 bases). Germline V CDR1 and CDR2: MDHEN, SYDVKM. This CDR3 is 15 amino acids long. V lost 5 bases and J lost 3, with 17 bases in between. The CDR3 coding sequence is TGTGCCAGCAGTCCGTCGGGGGGCATAGGCTACGAGCAGTACTTC. Its translation is CASSPSGGIGYEQYF. Full variable domain (rest looked up from reference TRBV28 and TRBJ2-7): DVKVTQSSRYLVKRTGEKVFLECVQDMDHENMFWYRQDPGLGLRLIYFSYDVKMKEKGDIPEGYSVSREKKERFSLILESASTNQTSMYLCASSPSGGIGYEQYFGPGTRLTVT.

This clonotype showed up just a few times. This chain's CDR3 is CASSWGQGAHEQYF. CDR3 DNA: TGCGCCAGCAGCTGGGGACAGGGGGCTCACGAGCAGTACTTC. The chain joins TRBV5-1 to TRBJ2-7; 12 nucleotides align to TRBD1. The V and J ends lost 3 bases and 5 bases, in that order; junction bases with no gene match: 3. This CDR3 contains 14 residues. Germline assignment: CDR1 SGHRS and CDR2 YFSETQ. Together with reference TRBV5-1 and TRBJ2-7, the CDR3 gives the full variable domain: KAGVTQTPRYLIKTRGQQVTLSCSPISGHRSVSWYQQTPGQGLQFLFEYFSETQRNKGNFPGRFSGRQFSNSRSEMNVSTLELGDSALYLCASSWGQGAHEQYFGPGTRLTVT.

This clonotype was counted at least ten times. The rearrangement uses TRBV3-1 and TRBJ2-1, with D possibly TRBD2 on 6 matching bases. The V end lost 4 bases, the J end lost 5 bases, and 9 bases lay between the germline ends. This CDR3 comprises 13 residues. Germline V gene sequence: CDR1 LGHDT, CDR2 YNNKEL (reference sequence). CDR3 in amino acids: CASSRDFNNEQFF. The CDR3 DNA reads as TGTGCCAGCAGCCGGGACTTTAACAATGAGCAGTTCTTC.

Ten or more counts support this clonotype. The V call is TRBV13, the J call TRBJ2-1, with a tentative D call TRBD1 (5 bases). The V end was cut by 2 bases, the J end by 8 bases, with 10 bases between. Germline V gives CDR1 PRHDT, CDR2 FYEKMQ (reference sequence). This CDR3 comprises 13 residues. The CDR3 DNA follows: TGTGCCAGCAGCTTATTGGGGCTGCATGAGCAGTTCTTC. This sequence encodes CASSLLGLHEQFF.

This clonotype was seen a handful of times. The J gene is TRBJ2-7, the V gene TRBV4-2, with 7 bases fitting TRBD1. Germline loops: CDR1 LGHNA, CDR2 YNFKEQ. This CDR3 has 14 amino acids. V lost 2 bases, J lost 1 base, and 2 bases stayed unmatched. The CDR3 loop is CASSQSRGSYEQYF. The CDR3 nucleotides are TGTGCCAGCAGCCAATCCAGGGGGTCCTACGAGCAGTACTTC.

This clonotype was detected many times. The chain carries TRBV7-6 and TRBJ2-3; D remains ambiguous. The CDR3 consists of 12 residues. The germline V gene has CDR1 SGHVS and CDR2 FNYEAQ. V was clipped by 0 bases and J by 6 bases, with 4 bases between them. The CDR3 sequence is CASSLAMDTQYF. The CDR3 coding sequence is TGTGCCAGCAGCTTAGCAATGGATACGCAGTATTTT. Using reference TRBV7-6 and TRBJ2-3 for the parts outside the CDR3, the full variable domain is GAGVSQSPRYKVTKRGQDVALRCDPISGHVSLYWYRQALGQGPEFLTYFNYEAQQDKSGLPNDRFSAERPEGSISTLTIQRTEQRDSAMYRCASSLAMDTQYFGPGTRLTVL.

This clonotype is labeled medium-sized. The chain carries TRBV10-2 and TRBJ2-7; D is ambiguous. This CDR3 spans 12 amino acids. Germline values: CDR1 WSHSY, CDR2 SAAADI. V was trimmed by 4 bases and J by 3 bases, leaving 7 bases between them. This chain's CDR3 is CASSGRIYEQYF. CDR3 bases: TGCGCCAGCAGTGGACGGATCTACGAGCAGTACTTC.

This clonotype has at least ten counts. The rearrangement uses TRBV10-3 and TRBJ1-5, with D tentatively TRBD1 (5 bases). This CDR3 region has 13 residues. Trimming pared 3 bases from V and 7 bases from J, leaving 10 bases between. Per the germline V gene, CDR1 is ENHRY and CDR2 is SYGVKD. The CDR3 nucleotides read TGTGCCATCAGTGAAGGGGCTGGCCAGCCCCAGCATTTT. Amino acids: CAISEGAGQPQHF.

This clonotype was observed many times. The chain couples TRBV18 to TRBJ2-6; no reliable D call. V was pared by 6 bases and J by 0 bases, with 9 bases between. The CDR3 has 15 amino acids. Germline V lookup: CDR1 KGHSH, CDR2 LQKENI. This CDR3 reads CASSRTGSGANVLTF. The DNA for the CDR3 is TGTGCCAGCTCTCGGACCGGCTCTGGGGCCAACGTCCTGACTTTC.

This clonotype was observed a few times. This rearrangement joins TRBV24-1 to TRBJ2-3; 9 bases match TRBD2. This CDR3 spans 18 amino acids. Unmatched junction bases numbered 12, after V lost 4 bases and J lost 2 bases. CDR1 is KGHDR and CDR2 is SFDVKD in the germline V gene. CDR3 sequence (DNA): TGTGCCACCAGTGACGATAGCGGGGGCCTGGGGATCACAGATACGCAGTATTTT. Protein product: CATSDDSGGLGITDTQYF.

This chain links TRBV4-2 with TRBJ2-1; 8 bases are shared with TRBD2. Losses at the gene ends were 1 base for V and 0 bases for J; bases not matched to a gene: 5. CDR3 size: 17 residues. The germline V gene encodes CDR1 LGHNA and CDR2 YNFKEQ. The CDR3 DNA follows: TGTGCCAGCAGCCAAGTTAGTGCGGGAGGCTCCTACAATGAGCAGTTCTTC. Translating it yields CASSQVSAGGSYNEQFF.

This clonotype has at least ten counts. This chain connects TRBV6-5 to TRBJ2-3; 7 bases are a match to TRBD2. Germline assignment: CDR1 MNHEY and CDR2 SVGAGI. V lost 10 bases and J lost 0; bases outside the gene matches: 4. The CDR3 has 13 amino acids. CDR3 loop: CATRSGSTDTQYF. The CDR3 coding sequence is TGTGCCACCCGTAGCGGGAGCACAGATACGCAGTATTTT.

This clonotype is labeled as medium-sized. CDR3 in DNA: TGTGCCATGGGGGGCAGAGGCTACGAGCAGTACTTC. Residues: CAMGGRGYEQYF. The rearrangement uses TRBV28 and TRBJ2-7; D could derive from TRBD1 or TRBD2 (6 bases each). The CDR3 sequence is 12 residues long. Germline V gene lookup returns CDR1 MDHEN and CDR2 SYDVKM. V was shortened by 10 bases and J by 3 bases, with 13 bases between the two germline ends. The full variable domain, in which reference TRBV28 and TRBJ2-7 provide the parts outside the CDR3, is DVKVTQSSRYLVKRTGEKVFLECVQDMDHENMFWYRQDPGLGLRLIYFSYDVKMKEKGDIPEGYSVSREKKERFSLILESASTNQTSMYLCAMGGRGYEQYFGPGTRLTVT.

By sample fraction, this clonotype is medium-sized. J is TRBJ1-5 and V is TRBV12-3 or TRBV12-4; unclear D gene. V was clipped by 3 bases and J by 7 bases, with 13 bases between them. CDR3 length: 14 residues. The CDR3 loop reads CASSLAGSGQPQHF. The CDR3 nucleotides read TGTGCCAGCAGTTTGGCCGGGTCGGGCCAGCCCCAGCATTTT.

This clonotype was recorded a few times. The chain joins TRBV20-1 to TRBJ2-1, with D maybe TRBD2 (5 bases). The germline V gene encodes CDR1 DFQATT and CDR2 SNEGSKA (reference sequence). The V gene lost 3 bases and the J gene lost 0 bases, with 15 bases spanning the gap. CDR3 length equals 16 residues. In DNA, the CDR3 is TGCAGTGCTAGGATCGTAGTGGGGAGCTCCTACAATGAGCAGTTCTTC. Translating it yields CSARIVVGSSYNEQFF.

This clonotype has ten or more counts. J is TRBJ2-3 and V is TRBV5-1, with a weak D call TRBD1 (6 bases). V was cut by 2 bases and J by 1 base, with 17 bases left in between. CDR1 and CDR2 from the germline V gene are SGHRS and YFSETQ. The CDR3 covers 17 residues. In DNA form, the CDR3 reads TGCGCCAGCAGCTTAAGAGTGGCGAGACAGGGCACAGATACGCAGTATTTT. Translated: CASSLRVARQGTDTQYF.

This clonotype showed up just a few times. The genes are TRBV28 and TRBJ1-4; the match to TRBD1 covers 7 bases. Trimming removed 3 bases from V and 6 bases from J; junction bases left unmatched: 1. The CDR3 runs to 13 residues. Germline loops: CDR1 MDHEN, CDR2 SYDVKM. The CDR3 spells CASSFQGDEKLFF. The CDR3 nucleotides read TGTGCCAGCAGTTTTCAGGGGGATGAAAAACTGTTTTTT.

A few counts support this clonotype. The rearrangement uses TRBV30 and TRBJ1-5; 7 bases match TRBD1. The CDR3 is 12 amino acids. J was trimmed by 11 bases and V by 6 bases; bases with no gene match: 10. Germline values: CDR1 GTSNPN, CDR2 SVGIG (reference sequence). The CDR3 here is CACQTGRGAQHF. The CDR3 DNA sequence: TGTGCCTGCCAGACAGGGCGGGGGGCCCAGCATTTT.

This clonotype was observed at least ten times. The CDR3 DNA reads TGTGCCAGCAGCCACCCGACAGGGGGCTTGTACAATGAGCAGTTCTTC. Translation: CASSHPTGGLYNEQFF. The J gene is TRBJ2-1, the V gene TRBV3-1; 10 positions match TRBD1. The CDR3 contains 16 residues. CDR1 LGHDT and CDR2 YNNKEL come from the germline V gene (reference sequence). After removal of 3 bases from V and 4 bases from J, the junction contained 6 bases not matched to a gene.

By frequency in the sample, this clonotype is medium-sized. The V and J genes are TRBV12-3 or TRBV12-4 and TRBJ2-1; 10 bases match TRBD2. The CDR3 has 15 amino acids. J gave up 6 bases and V 4 bases, and 6 bases lay outside the gene matches. CDR3 DNA: TGTGCCAGCAGTTCCTTAGCGGGGGGTAGCAATGAGCAGTTCTTC. Protein: CASSSLAGGSNEQFF.

This clonotype was counted at least ten times. The chain combines TRBV28 with TRBJ2-7; no definite D call. Trimming removed 5 bases from V and 0 bases from J, with 11 bases in between. This CDR3 region has 14 residues. Per germline, CDR1 MDHEN and CDR2 SYDVKM. The CDR3 DNA follows: TGTGCCAGCAGTCCAACGGGTCGCTCCTACGAGCAGTACTTC. This codes for CASSPTGRSYEQYF. The complete variable domain, with remaining parts taken from reference TRBV28 and TRBJ2-7, reads DVKVTQSSRYLVKRTGEKVFLECVQDMDHENMFWYRQDPGLGLRLIYFSYDVKMKEKGDIPEGYSVSREKKERFSLILESASTNQTSMYLCASSPTGRSYEQYFGPGTRLTVT.

This clonotype was seen many times. The gene calls are TRBV24-1 and TRBJ2-1; tentatively, D is TRBD1 (7 bases). CDR1 is KGHDR, CDR2 SFDVKD, per germline. The V end was cut by 9 bases, the J end by 7 bases, with 12 bases between. The CDR3 consists of 12 residues. DNA for the CDR3: TGTGCCACCCAGGGGGGAGAGAATGAGCAGTTCTTC. Translation: CATQGGENEQFF.

This clonotype was seen repeatedly, ten times or more. This sequence joins TRBV30 and TRBJ1-1; 8 bases agree with TRBD1. V shed 0 bases, J shed 3 bases, and the junction held 3 bases outside the gene matches. Germline V gene sequence: CDR1 GTSNPN, CDR2 SVGIG (reference sequence). CDR3 length equals 14 residues. This CDR3 is CAWSVLQGDTEAFF. DNA of the CDR3: TGTGCCTGGAGTGTACTACAGGGGGACACTGAAGCTTTCTTT.

This clonotype was found many times. V usage is TRBV12-3 or TRBV12-4 and J usage is TRBJ2-5; D unresolved. V dropped 0 bases and J dropped 6 bases, with 14 bases sitting between them. This CDR3 spans 15 amino acids. The CDR3 spells CASSLAVGGSQTQYF. The CDR3 region has the DNA TGTGCCAGCAGTTTAGCGGTTGGCGGCTCACAGACCCAGTACTTC.

In this sample, this clonotype turned up many times. The rearrangement joins TRBV7-9 to TRBJ2-7; D may be TRBD2 (6 bases). The CDR3 runs to 17 residues. The V end was cut by 1 base, the J end by 11 bases, with 27 bases between. CDR1 and CDR2 (germline): SEHNR, FQNEAQ (reference sequence). The CDR3 region is CASSLGGVGSPPNNKYF. Here the CDR3 DNA reads TGTGCCAGCAGCTTAGGGGGGGTAGGGAGTCCCCCAAACAACAAGTACTTC.

This clonotype appeared many times. This chain connects TRBV20-1 to TRBJ1-5; TRBD1 matches 7 bases. Germline V gives CDR1 DFQATT, CDR2 SNEGSKA (reference sequence). The J segment lost 3 bases and the V segment lost 6 bases, leaving 8 bases of the junction unmatched. The length of the CDR3 is 14 residues. CDR3 protein: CSAQDRPPNQPQHF. Here the CDR3 DNA reads TGCAGTGCCCAGGACAGGCCCCCCAATCAGCCCCAGCATTTT.

This clonotype was picked up many times. This chain links TRBV20-1 with TRBJ1-4; a weak D match, TRBD1 (5 bases). The CDR3 is 15 residues long. V was pared by 0 bases and J by 4 bases, with 12 bases between. Germline CDR1 and CDR2: DFQATT and SNEGSKA (reference sequence). CDR3 amino acids: CSARDPRDVNEKLFF. DNA for the CDR3: TGCAGTGCTAGAGATCCCCGGGACGTTAATGAAAAACTGTTTTTT.

A few counts support this clonotype. The V and J genes are TRBV5-1 and TRBJ2-3; D gene uncertain. The germline V gene encodes CDR1 SGHRS and CDR2 YFSETQ. V was shortened by 0 bases and J by 4 bases, with 9 bases between the two germline ends. This CDR3 comprises 14 residues. The CDR3 sequence is CASSLDPGSDTQYF. DNA of the CDR3: TGCGCCAGCAGCTTGGACCCCGGGTCAGATACGCAGTATTTT.

In its sample, this clonotype was seen many times. J is TRBJ2-1 and V is TRBV11-2, with TRBD2 matching 10 bases. V shed 5 bases and J 2 bases; nucleotides not matched to a gene: 3. This CDR3 is 15 amino acids long. Germline CDR1 SGHAT, CDR2 FQNNGV. This chain's CDR3 is CASSVLAGPYNEQFF. CDR3 DNA sequence: TGTGCCAGCAGCGTACTAGCGGGACCCTACAATGAGCAGTTCTTC.